These 5 T cell receptor beta chains originate from one sample sequenced in a study of blood T cells in healthy people across ages. Together with a sample-barcoded 5' primer, a J-beta primer mix was included in a second PCR lasting about 7 to 11 cycles. MiXCR, run by TCRdb on the 5' RACE reads, gives a single entry per CDR3 protein. The sample gives around 650,000 distinct CDR3 sequences, approximately 30% of which show up once; 15% is in the top ten. The sample comprised blood. These receptors were obtained from an elderly woman in good health.

Remarks on this clonotype: This may stem from a read error, because a much larger clone lies one nucleotide away. The rearrangement links TRBV27 to TRBJ2-4, with D uncertain. From germline, CDR1 is MNHEY and CDR2 SMNVEV (reference sequence). The V gene lost 4 bases and the J gene lost 13 bases, with 17 bases spanning the gap. The length of the CDR3 is 13 residues. The CDR3 DNA is TGTGCCAGCAGTTCCCTACTGGCCAATGAGCAGTACTTC. Its protein is CASSSLLANEQYF.

V and J are TRBV6-1 and TRBJ2-5, with 9 bases fitting TRBD1. The germline gives CDR1 MNHNS, CDR2 SASEGT. The length of the CDR3 is 15 residues. Germline trimming cut 7 bases from V and 3 bases from J; bases unmatched to any gene: 9. The CDR3 region is CASTRTGVNEETQYF. CDR3 in DNA: TGTGCCAGCACCCGGACAGGGGTTAATGAAGAGACCCAGTACTTC.

The chain joins TRBV6-6 to TRBJ1-1, with TRBD1 matching over 8 bases. The CDR3 covers 13 residues. V lost 2 bases to trimming and J lost 8 bases; unmatched junction nucleotides: 4. CDR1 is MNHNY, CDR2 SVGAGI, per germline (reference sequence). The CDR3 DNA sequence: TGTGCCAGCAGTTACCGTGGACAGGGCGAAGCTTTCTTT. Amino acid sequence: CASSYRGQGEAFF.

This clonotype was counted a few times. The V and J genes are TRBV7-2 and TRBJ2-3; possible D gene TRBD2, 7 bases. Germline V gene sequence: CDR1 SGHTA, CDR2 FQGNSA. V was pared by 1 base and J by 6 bases, with 14 bases between. CDR3 length equals 15 residues. The CDR3 DNA is TGTGCCAGCAGCTTAGACCGGGGGGCAGCGGATACGCAGTATTTT. This gives the protein CASSLDRGAADTQYF.

The genes are TRBV6-5 and TRBJ2-7, with 7 bases that match TRBD2. This CDR3 region has 16 residues. Trimming took 0 bases from V and 1 from J; bases not matched to a gene: 6. Per germline, CDR1 MNHEY and CDR2 SVGAGI. The CDR3 DNA is TGTGCCAGCAGTTACTCGTCGCAGGGAGGGTCCTACGAGCAGTACTTC. Its translation is CASSYSSQGGSYEQYF.